The 7 T cell receptor beta chains presented below share a single source sample, sequenced in a study of blood T cell repertoires in COVID-19. The repertoire was sequenced with immunoSEQ multiplex PCR; TCRdb's copy has only in-frame clones and lacks some. The sample contains around 130,000 clones, roughly nine tenths of which appear only once. Sequencing was done on a sample of peripheral blood. These TCRs come from a man in his forties or fifties with active COVID-19.

The genes are TRBV24-1 and TRBJ2-5; 11 nucleotides agree with TRBD1. Germline V gene sequence: CDR1 KGHDR, CDR2 SFDVKD. This CDR3 contains 15 residues. Unmatched junction bases numbered 6, after V lost 5 bases and J lost 5 bases. For the CDR3, the DNA is TGTGCCACCAGTGCCAGGACAGGGGGCAAGGAGACCCAGTACTTC. Protein product: CATSARTGGKETQYF.

The chain is built from TRBV11-2 and TRBJ1-2, with D possibly TRBD1 on 5 matching bases. This CDR3 has 15 residues. From germline, CDR1 is SGHAT and CDR2 FQNNGV. The V gene lost 1 base and the J gene lost 3 bases, with 12 bases spanning the gap. The CDR3 region is CASSLGGGAYYGYTF. The CDR3, as DNA: TGTGCCAGCAGCTTAGGGGGCGGAGCGTACTATGGCTACACCTTC.

This clone was seen a single time. V is TRBV6-2 or TRBV6-3 and J is TRBJ2-2; 8 bases align to TRBD1. Per germline, CDR1 MNHEY and CDR2 SVGEGT. The CDR3 totals 15 residues. With V trimmed by 5 bases and J by 6 bases, 8 bases remained unmatched. The CDR3, as DNA: TGTGCCAGCAGTAACCAGGGGGCGATCGCCGGGGAGCTGTTTTTT. Translating gives CASSNQGAIAGELFF.

The rearrangement links TRBV19 to TRBJ2-1; 7 nucleotides line up with TRBD2. CDR3 length equals 13 residues. Germline CDR1 LNHDA, CDR2 SQIVND (reference sequence). J was trimmed by 5 bases and V by 7 bases; bases with no gene match: 5. DNA for the CDR3: TGTGCCAGTAACAGCGGGAATAACAATGAGCAGTTCTTC. It encodes CASNSGNNNEQFF. The full variable domain, in which reference TRBV19 and TRBJ2-1 provide the parts outside the CDR3, is DGGITQSPKYLFRKEGQNVTLSCEQNLNHDAMYWYRQDPGQGLRLIYYSQIVNDFQKGDIAEGYSVSREKKESFPLTVTSAQKNPTAFYLCASNSGNNNEQFFGPGTRLTVL.

This chain connects TRBV27 to TRBJ1-6, with a tentative D call TRBD1 (5 bases). Per the germline V gene, CDR1 is MNHEY and CDR2 is SMNVEV (reference sequence). The CDR3 spans 17 residues. Trimming removed 6 bases from V and 7 bases from J, with 22 bases in between. The CDR3 is CASSSVAFSPGNSPLHF. Here the CDR3 DNA reads TGTGCCAGCAGCTCTGTTGCATTCTCGCCAGGGAATTCACCCCTCCACTTT.

The gene calls are TRBV11-2 and TRBJ2-5; 7 bases match TRBD2. J was trimmed by 0 bases and V by 5 bases; bases with no gene match: 9. The CDR3 contains 16 residues. Per germline, CDR1 SGHAT and CDR2 FQNNGV. The CDR3 here is CASSGGVEKYQETQYF. Written as DNA, the CDR3 is TGTGCCAGCAGCGGGGGGGTTGAGAAGTACCAAGAGACCCAGTACTTC.

V gene TRBV6-6 combines with J gene TRBJ2-3; 9 bases match TRBD2. Germline V gene lookup returns CDR1 MNHNY and CDR2 SVGAGI (reference sequence). There are 13 residues in the CDR3. V lost 10 bases, J lost 2 bases, and 4 bases stayed unmatched. The CDR3 reads CATKRGDTDTQYF. DNA of the CDR3: TGTGCCACTAAGCGGGGGGACACAGATACGCAGTATTTT.